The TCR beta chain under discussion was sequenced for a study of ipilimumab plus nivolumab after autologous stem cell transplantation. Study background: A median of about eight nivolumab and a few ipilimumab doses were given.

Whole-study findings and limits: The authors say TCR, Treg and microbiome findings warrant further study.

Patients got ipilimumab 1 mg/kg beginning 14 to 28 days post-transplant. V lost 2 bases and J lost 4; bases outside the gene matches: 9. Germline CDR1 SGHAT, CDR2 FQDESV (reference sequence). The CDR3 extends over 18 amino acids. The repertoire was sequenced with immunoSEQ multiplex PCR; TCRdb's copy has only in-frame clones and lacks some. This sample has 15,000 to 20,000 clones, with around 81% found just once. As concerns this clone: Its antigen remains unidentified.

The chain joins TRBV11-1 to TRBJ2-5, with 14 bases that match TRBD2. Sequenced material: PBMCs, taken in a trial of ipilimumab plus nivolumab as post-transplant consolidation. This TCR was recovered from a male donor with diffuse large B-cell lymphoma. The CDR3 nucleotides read TGTGCCAGCAGCTTATTTAGAACGGGGACTAGCGGGGGAGAGACCCAGTACTTC. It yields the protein CASSLFRTGTSGGETQYF.